The rows below give T cell receptor beta chains drawn from one sample of a study of blood T cell repertoires in COVID-19. Using immunoSEQ multiplex PCR, the repertoire was profiled, and TCRdb retains in-frame clones only, with some absent. The sample has approximately 250,000 clones; around 83% are singletons. The sequenced sample was peripheral blood. These receptors were obtained from a man aged 35-49 years with acute or convalescent COVID-19. CDR3s include the opening cysteine and the closing phenylalanine or tryptophan. Each record gives: D gene, V gene, CDR3 length, J gene, clone size, CDR3 protein. D genes are given only for firm matches. Some rows mark clone size as missing; the rest say once, few, many or name a class of expanded clone.

.,TRBV6-1,16,TRBJ1-3,.,CASSEGTASSGNTIYF
TRBD1,TRBV24-1,18,TRBJ1-2,.,CATSDKQGRGLPYYGYTF
TRBD1,TRBV4-1,16,TRBJ1-6,.,CASSQETGDFNSPLHF
.,TRBV6-5,14,TRBJ1-2,.,CASSQRGGPDGYTF
.,TRBV6-5,15,TRBJ1-3,.,CASRTGQNSGNTIYF
TRBD1,TRBV2,16,TRBJ1-6,.,CASRGEDRLPLSPLHF
TRBD1,TRBV11-1,16,TRBJ2-2,.,CASSLRQGAEVGELFF
TRBD2,TRBV5-1,19,TRBJ2-7,.,CASSLGGTSIRTAVYEQYF
TRBD1,TRBV9,15,TRBJ2-2,once,CASSGGQGFHGELFF
TRBD1,TRBV6-2/TRBV6-3,14,TRBJ1-1,.,CASSLTGRFSEAFF
.,TRBV14,13,TRBJ1-1,.,CASSQIKNTEAFF
.,TRBV5-1,12,TRBJ1-2,.,CASSLEQGGYTF
TRBD1,TRBV5-6,15,TRBJ1-1,.,CASSPNRGPNTEAFF
TRBD1,TRBV5-1,14,TRBJ2-2,.,CASRWTGATGELFF
.,TRBV5-1,14,TRBJ1-6,few,CASSVLRGLGPLHF
TRBD1,TRBV5-6,16,TRBJ2-2,.,CASSLRQGMNTGELFF
.,TRBV30,16,TRBJ1-1,.,CAWENAGLVAFAEAFF
.,TRBV5-1,13,TRBJ1-1,.,CASSLHQNTEAFF
.,TRBV28,13,TRBJ1-4,.,CATRGKEGEKLFF
.,TRBV27,13,TRBJ1-5,.,CASSLSGVQPQHF
.,TRBV5-4,17,TRBJ2-3,few,CASSLRGQRPTEDTQYF
TRBD2,TRBV5-1,15,TRBJ2-2,.,CASNLAGALTGELFF
.,TRBV5-1,16,TRBJ1-3,.,CASSLNSGGSGNTIYF
TRBD1,TRBV23-1,17,TRBJ1-5,.,CASSKTGQRDSNQPQHF
.,TRBV14,16,TRBJ2-1,.,CASSPRQRSSYNEQFF
.,TRBV6-5,14,TRBJ1-2,.,CASRTPGGANGYTF
TRBD1,TRBV7-9,18,TRBJ1-3,.,CASSLVRNRGKTGNTIYF
.,TRBV28,14,TRBJ1-1,.,CASSGGQGYTEAFF
TRBD2,TRBV5-4,15,TRBJ2-5,.,CASSLGGGGRETQYF
.,TRBV5-8,14,TRBJ1-6,.,CASSLEGGNSPLHF
.,TRBV5-1,16,TRBJ1-1,.,CASSPGEGRGNTEAFF
.,TRBV30,14,TRBJ1-2,.,CAWARTASNYGYTF
.,TRBV30,18,TRBJ2-2,.,CAWSGVSFPGHNTGELFF
.,TRBV4-1,17,TRBJ2-3,.,CASSQEVGRRSTDTQYF
.,TRBV30,12,TRBJ1-4,.,CAWRGQKEKLFF
.,TRBV3-1/TRBV3-2,15,TRBJ2-7,.,CASRAGGQGRGGHYF
TRBD1,TRBV15,16,TRBJ1-4,few,CATSREQGAGSEKLFF
.,TRBV6-5,14,TRBJ1-2,.,CASSYSGQNYGYTF
TRBD1,TRBV19,15,TRBJ1-1,.,CASSGRGQGSPEAFF
.,TRBV19,13,TRBJ1-1,.,CASSIGGGTEAFF
.,TRBV12-3/TRBV12-4,13,TRBJ2-7,once,CASRRQATYEQYF
.,TRBV9,16,TRBJ2-3,.,CASTNRGQARTDTQYF
.,TRBV28,12,TRBJ2-7,.,CAIGPFRGEQYF
.,TRBV6-5,14,TRBJ1-6,.,CASSSPLNNSPLHF
.,TRBV7-9,11,TRBJ2-7,.,CASSYGLEQYF
TRBD1,TRBV18,16,TRBJ2-3,once,CASSLFGQGATDTQYF
.,TRBV7-9,16,TRBJ1-6,.,CASSSVPESYNSPLHF
.,TRBV29-1,13,TRBJ1-2,few,CSAASGRVGGYTF
.,TRBV2,12,TRBJ1-2,.,CASRHDTHGYTF
TRBD2,TRBV5-5,16,TRBJ2-2,.,CVSSPGLAGIKRELFF
.,TRBV6-2/TRBV6-3,15,TRBJ1-2,.,CASSYSVAGHDGYTF
.,TRBV21-1,17,TRBJ2-3,.,CASSKDGASGDTDTQYF